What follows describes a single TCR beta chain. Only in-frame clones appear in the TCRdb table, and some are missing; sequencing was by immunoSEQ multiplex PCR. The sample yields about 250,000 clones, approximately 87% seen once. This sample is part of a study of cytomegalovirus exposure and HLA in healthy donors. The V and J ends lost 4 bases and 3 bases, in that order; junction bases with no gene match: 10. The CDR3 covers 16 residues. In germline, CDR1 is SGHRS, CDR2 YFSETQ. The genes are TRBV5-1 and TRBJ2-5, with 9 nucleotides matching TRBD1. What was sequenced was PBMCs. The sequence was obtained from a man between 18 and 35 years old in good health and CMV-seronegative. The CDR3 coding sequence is TGCGCCAGCAGCAGGAAGACAGGGGGAGAGAAAGAGACCCAGTACTTC. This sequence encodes CASSRKTGGEKETQYF.